A selection of T cell receptor beta chains follows, all from one sample in a study of cytomegalovirus exposure and HLA in healthy donors. Only in-frame clones appear in the TCRdb table, and some are missing; sequencing was by immunoSEQ multiplex PCR. The repertoire holds about 140,000 clones, with 78% as singletons. The sample taken for sequencing was PBMCs. The origin of the receptors is a male donor in good health and CMV-seronegative. Both conserved end residues are part of each CDR3. Fields, in order: D gene, V gene, clone size, J gene, CDR3 DNA, CDR3 protein. The D gene is left open where the match is weak. The size entry is marked missing in some rows and otherwise reads once, few, many or a size class.

>TRBD1|TRBV7-2|-|TRBJ1-1
TGTCCCAGCTACCCTTCCTGGGACAGGAACACTGAAGCTTTCTTT
CPSYPSWDRNTEAFF
>-|TRBV7-9|-|TRBJ2-3
TGTGCCAGCAGCTCCGCGGATGGGGAGTGGGTCACAGATACGCAGTATTTT
CASSSADGEWVTDTQYF
>TRBD1|TRBV29-1|-|TRBJ1-2
TGCAGCGTTGAAGGTGGGCAGGGGGCTAACTATGGCTACACCTTC
CSVEGGQGANYGYTF
>TRBD2|TRBV5-5|-|TRBJ2-7
TGTGCCAGCACCGGACTAGTCCCCTTC
CASTGLVPF
>TRBD1|TRBV5-4|-|TRBJ1-1
TGTGCCAGCAGCTTGGCGGGACAGAGGTTCATGAACACTGAAGCTTTCTTT
CASSLAGQRFMNTEAFF
>TRBD1|TRBV10-3|once|TRBJ1-1
TGTGCCATCAGTGAACGGACAGGGGGCTACACTGAAGCTTTCTTT
CAISERTGGYTEAFF
>TRBD2|TRBV5-1|-|TRBJ2-7
TGCGCCAGCAGCCCGGGACTAGCGGGGCGAAGCTCCTACGAGCAGTACTTC
CASSPGLAGRSSYEQYF
>TRBD1|TRBV7-2|-|TRBJ2-5
TGTGCCAGCAGCTTAGAAGCACAGGGGTTGGGGGAGACCCAGTACTTC
CASSLEAQGLGETQYF
>TRBD2|TRBV29-1|few|TRBJ2-7
TGCAGCGTTAAGGAGACTAGCGGGAGGAGCTCCTACGAGCAGTACTTC
CSVKETSGRSSYEQYF
>-|TRBV4-1|-|TRBJ1-6
TGCGCCAGCAGCCAACGACAGGTAGGGGTGGCCTATAATTCACCCCTCCACTTT
CASSQRQVGVAYNSPLHF
>-|TRBV27|-|TRBJ1-1
TGTGCCAGCAGTTTATCGTCAGGGGAAGCTTTCTTT
CASSLSSGEAFF
>-|TRBV7-2|-|TRBJ1-5
TGTGCCAGCAGCAGTATTAGGGGAAATCAGCCCCAGCATTTT
CASSSIRGNQPQHF
>-|TRBV9|once|TRBJ1-4
TGTGCCAGCAGCCCGACAGGCGGTGGTGAAAAACTGTTTTTT
CASSPTGGGEKLFF
>TRBD1|TRBV15|-|TRBJ1-2
TGTGCCACCAGCAGAGACGGGACAGAGACCTTTCTTGGTGGCTACACCTTC
CATSRDGTETFLGGYTF
>-|TRBV7-2|-|TRBJ1-1
TGTGCCAGCAGCTTGGTACGGACTGAAGCTTTCTTT
CASSLVRTEAFF
>-|TRBV5-4|few|TRBJ2-7
TGTGCCAGCAGCTTGGGGGCCGCCTACGAGCAGTACTTC
CASSLGAAYEQYF
>-|TRBV5-4|-|TRBJ2-7
TGTGCCAGCAGCCCCGGGACACTCTACGAGCAGTACTTC
CASSPGTLYEQYF
>-|TRBV30|few|TRBJ1-3
TGTGCCTGGAGTAAAAGGGGCCGTGGAAACACCATATATTTT
CAWSKRGRGNTIYF
>TRBD1|TRBV6-1|-|TRBJ1-4
TGTGCCAGCAGTGGACCGGGACAGGGTAATGAAAAACTGTTTTTT
CASSGPGQGNEKLFF
>-|TRBV10-3|-|TRBJ2-4
TGTGCCATCGAGTTTAGAGGGAGGAAAAACATTCAGTACTTC
CAIEFRGRKNIQYF
>TRBD1|TRBV6-5|-|TRBJ2-1
TGTGCCAGCAGTTACCAGGGACAGTTTCCGGTCAATGAGCAGTTCTTC
CASSYQGQFPVNEQFF
>-|TRBV19|-|TRBJ1-4
TGTGCCAGTAATGTAGATGAAAAACTGTTTTTT
CASNVDEKLFF
>TRBD1|TRBV9|few|TRBJ1-3
TGTGCCAGCAGCGTAGGACAGGGGATTGGAAACACCATATATTTT
CASSVGQGIGNTIYF
>TRBD1|TRBV30|once|TRBJ1-5
TGTGCCTGTGGGGGACAGTATAGCAATCAGCCCCAGCATTTT
CACGGQYSNQPQHF
>TRBD2|TRBV9|once|TRBJ2-5
TGTGCCAGCAGCTTGGGACTAGGAGAGACCCAGTACTTC
CASSLGLGETQYF
>TRBD1|TRBV30|-|TRBJ1-5
TGTGCCTGGAGGACCGGGACAGGGAATCAGCCCCAGCATTTT
CAWRTGTGNQPQHF
>-|TRBV9|-|TRBJ2-5
TGTGCCAGCAGCCCCCGGGGAGATAACCAAGAGACCCAGTACTTC
CASSPRGDNQETQYF
>-|TRBV5-4|-|TRBJ1-4
TGTGCCAGCAGCACCTGGCCAGTCGAAAAACTGTTTTTT
CASSTWPVEKLFF
>TRBD2|TRBV15|-|TRBJ2-1
TGTGCCACCAGCGCCCAACCCGGGACTAGCGGGAGCACGTTCTTC
CATSAQPGTSGSTFF
>-|TRBV19|-|TRBJ1-2
TGTGCCAGTAGTGGCGGGGGGCGTAACTATGGCTACACCTTC
CASSGGGRNYGYTF
>TRBD1|TRBV19|-|TRBJ1-5
TGTGCCAGTAGTATCTCGGACAGGGCCGATCAGCCCCAGCATTTT
CASSISDRADQPQHF
>TRBD1|TRBV19|-|TRBJ2-5
TGTGCCAGTAAACCGACAGGGGGCAGGGAGACCCAGTACTTC
CASKPTGGRETQYF
>-|TRBV5-1|-|TRBJ2-7
TGCGCCAGCAGCGAACGGACAGATTCCTACGAGCAGTACTTC
CASSERTDSYEQYF
>TRBD2|TRBV7-2|-|TRBJ2-2
TGTGCCAGCAGCCCACAAACTAGCGGGTTGACCGGGGAGCTGTTTTTT
CASSPQTSGLTGELFF
>TRBD2|TRBV7-3|once|TRBJ2-1
TGTGCCAGCAGTTCTAGCGGGAGGGGCTCCTACAATGAGCAGTTCTTC
CASSSSGRGSYNEQFF
>TRBD1|TRBV19|-|TRBJ2-5
TGTGCCAGTAGTCTCACAGGGGGCGCCGAGACCCAGTACTTC
CASSLTGGAETQYF
>-|TRBV11-2|-|TRBJ2-6
TGTGCCAGCAGCCCCATACAGGGATACTCTGGGGCCAACGTCCTGACTTTC
CASSPIQGYSGANVLTF
>-|TRBV28|-|TRBJ2-7
TGTGCCAGCAGTTTACTATTTGGTTCCTACGAGCAGTACTTC
CASSLLFGSYEQYF
>-|TRBV13|-|TRBJ1-5
TGTGCCAGCAGCTTAGTTGGGAGGTTGAGGGGCAATCAGCCCCAGCATTTT
CASSLVGRLRGNQPQHF
>TRBD1|TRBV19|-|TRBJ1-2
TGTGCCAGTAGTCCCTCGGACAGGGGACTAATTTCTAACTATGGCTACACCTTC
CASSPSDRGLISNYGYTF
>-|TRBV28|-|TRBJ1-1
TGTGCCAGCAGTTGGGGTGACAGGTTGAACACTGAAGCTTTCTTT
CASSWGDRLNTEAFF
>TRBD1|TRBV19|-|TRBJ2-7
TGTGCCAGTGGGGACAGGTTCTCCTACGAGCAGTACTTC
CASGDRFSYEQYF
>-|TRBV5-1|-|TRBJ2-7
TGCGCCAGCAGCTTGGGGGGGGACTACGAGCAGTACTTC
CASSLGGDYEQYF
>-|TRBV30|-|TRBJ1-5
TGTGCCTGGAGTCCGGGACAAGGGGTTGGGCAGCCCCAGCATTTT
CAWSPGQGVGQPQHF
>-|TRBV7-9|-|TRBJ2-2
TGTGCCAGCAGCTTAAATGGACAGCTCGGTGGCACCGGGGAGCTGTTTTTT
CASSLNGQLGGTGELFF
>TRBD2|TRBV30|-|TRBJ2-7
TGTGCCTGGGGCGGACTAGCGGGCCGCCTTTCCTACGAGCAGTACTTC
CAWGGLAGRLSYEQYF
>TRBD2|TRBV23-1|-|TRBJ2-1
TGCGCCAGCAGTCAATCGACTAGCGGGAGTCGTTACAATGAGCAGTTCTTC
CASSQSTSGSRYNEQFF